The clone carrying this TCR beta chain appeared a single time. Original processing notes: Reference gene primer amplification in the assay estimated nucleated cell counts. The assay was immunoSEQ multiplex PCR, and TCRdb's table has in-frame clones only and misses some. That table furnishes V, J and clone size, whereas the DNA furnished D and trimming. Of 100,000 to 150,000 clones in the sample, over 65% were seen once. The V end was cut by 1 base, the J end by 1 base, with 8 bases between. The CDR3 is made up of 15 amino acids. Per the germline V gene, CDR1 is LNHDA and CDR2 is SQIVND (reference sequence). This sample is drawn from a study of blood T cell repertoires in COVID-19. On the study more broadly: Specimens from acute and convalescent COVID-19 originated in the United States, Italy and Spain. PBMCs, B-cell-depleted T cells, or T cells provided the cDNA or gDNA that made up the material.

The TCR originated in a man in his sixties or seventies with acute or convalescent COVID-19. The chain is built from TRBV19 and TRBJ1-5; D possibly corresponds to TRBD1 (5 bases). Sequenced material: peripheral blood. CDR3 sequence reads: CASSIAGSSNQPQHF. In DNA, the CDR3 is TGTGCCAGTAGTATAGCAGGGTCGAGCAATCAGCCCCAGCATTTT.